This T cell receptor (beta chain) was recovered during a study of T cells after yellow fever vaccination. For the study at large: Preparation of the low-cell-number fractions used SMART-Seq v4 Ultra Low Input. Study conclusions and caveats: Researchers noted that a small share of clonotypes showed up in both CD4 and CD8 compartments.

Ten or more counts support this clonotype. Its matching antigen is unknown. It was through 5'RACE template switching that TCR cDNA was made, with a universal primer site and UMIs added. TCRdb re-called the 5' RACE reads with MiXCR, one entry per CDR3 protein. The sample records approximately 300,000 distinct CDR3 sequences, around 6.8% being singletons. The sample consisted of PBMCs, taken roughly 45 days after the first yellow fever vaccination. The receptor comes from a young man who received the YFV17D yellow fever vaccine.

CDR3 loop: CASSFRPPTSGDPTDTQYF. The CDR3 DNA sequence: TGTGCCAGCAGCTTCCGCCCCCCTACTAGCGGGGATCCCACAGATACGCAGTATTTT. J is TRBJ2-3 and V is TRBV11-2; TRBD2 matches at 10 bases. Germline CDR1 SGHAT, CDR2 FQNNGV. V shed 3 bases, J shed 2 bases, and the junction held 14 bases outside the gene matches. The CDR3 totals 19 residues.